This T cell receptor (beta chain) was sequenced during a study of cytomegalovirus exposure and HLA in healthy donors (dated by TCRdb to about 2017). General notes on the study: In an earlier analysis of fewer than 750 of the donors, 250 to 350 Gb of sequence data and 90 million to 120 million unique TCR beta sequences from 180 million or so T cells were reported. An early release that covered about 600 HLA-typed donors contained approximately 300 gigabases of sequencing data and about 84 million unique TCR sequences. Among the roughly 400 genotyped donors, around 81% belonged to the genetic ancestry cluster associated with self-reported Caucasian donors. The study aimed to test whether signatures of past pathogen exposure could be identified by cataloging public T cell receptors. The study used immunosequencing to profile the T cell repertoires of several hundred subjects and linked those repertoires to cytomegalovirus serostatus. Along with the approximately 700-subject first cohort, a separate validation cohort of around 110 different subjects was used. To predict cytomegalovirus infection status, the study brought together high-throughput TCR immunosequencing, statistical association of individual TCRs with disease status, and machine learning. A later analysis re-examined previously published TCR beta repertoires from 600 to 700 donors and added high-resolution HLA genotyping to investigate patterns of TCR occurrence. Rather than drawing on any new phenotypic data, the later analysis identified candidate immune exposures from TCR beta sequences and the way those sequences occurred across donors. In an earlier analysis of a few hundred of the donors, high-throughput TCR beta sequencing was used to judge whether each TCR beta V gene segment behaved as functional or pseudogenic. Alongside the repertoire data, information on donor age, sex, ethnicity and CMV serostatus was compiled. A later genetic analysis took genome-wide SNP genotypes for 398 of the 666 donors and used that subset as a discovery cohort. Every repertoire in the discovery cohort had been generated on one and the same sequencing platform. Both class I and class II loci were covered by HLA typing, at four-digit resolution. Typing coverage varied by locus: roughly 629-630 donors for A, B, C, DRB1 and DQB1; more than 500 for DQA1; about 590 for DPA1; more than 450 for DPB1. Because of strong linkage in the cohort, five DR-DQ haplotypes were treated as single units for association and clustering. Across approximately 400 genotyped donors of the cohort, an average of 235,054 unique TCR beta nucleotide sequences per donor were sequenced, and around 20% of those sequences were non-productive.

The cohort was made up of 650 to 700 healthy bone marrow donors. Cohort members were all nominally healthy when sampled, although unrecorded immune exposures were likely present. The donor was CMV seronegative and belonged to the group of 380 or so seronegative cohort members. A peripheral blood sample was provided by each donor, and peripheral blood mononuclear cells were used for TCR beta sequencing. The Qiagen DNeasy Blood Extraction Kit was used to extract genomic DNA from the blood cell samples. The library was made by the immunoSEQ multiplex PCR assay. For the multiplex PCR, a mixture combining 60 forward primers for TCR Vbeta segments and 13 reverse primers for TCR Jbeta segments was used. The CDR3 region of rearranged TCR beta genes was amplified from genomic DNA by a multiplex PCR assay. The Illumina HiSeq System was used to sequence the amplified TCR beta libraries as 87-base-pair reads. As for the authors' bioinformatics: In a later analysis, roughly 80 million unique TCR beta chains were counted across the 690 or so repertoires, and roughly 11 million of these chains were shared by at least two donors. Raw reads were error-corrected and collapsed into unique sequences with a nearest-neighbor algorithm that merged closely related sequences to remove PCR and sequencing errors. To assign V, D and J gene segments, CDR3 sequences were aligned to IMGT reference sequences. For a sequence to be retained, a match of at least six nucleotides to both a V gene segment and a J gene segment was required. A rearrangement was called productive if the CDR3 had no stop codons and remained in frame with V and J, and every other rearrangement was called non-productive. Following IMGT convention, CDR3 was defined as the stretch from the second conserved V-encoded cysteine up to the conserved J-encoded phenylalanine. The earlier analysis of 500 to 650 of the donors excluded any sequence lacking an unambiguous match to a single V gene segment. An earlier analysis of 587 of the donors classified V segments as functional when productive rearrangements were above 56.7% and as segregating when the standard deviation between donors was above 5%. To diagnose cytomegalovirus status from the catalog of TCR beta chain sequences, a statistical classification framework was built. In a later analysis, TCR nucleotide sequences were compared against IMGT/GENE-DB human TR gene sequences so that V and J genes could be assigned. Using the TCRdist pipeline, a later analysis assigned CDR3 sequences along with most-parsimonious VDJ recombination scenarios. A later analysis defined each TCR beta chain by its CDR3 amino acid sequence plus V-gene family, and excluded reads lacking a unique V-gene family. As a way to deal with suspected cross-contamination and a sequencing artifact, a later analysis dropped 592 nucleotide sequences that were highly shared and had low generation probability. For each public chain, a later analysis derived a clonal expansion index from normalized ranks of inferred template counts within each repertoire. A later analysis computed generation probabilities with a VDJ recombination model fitted to out-of-frame rearrangements, and checked the results against IGoR. In a later analysis, hypergeometric tests were used to score TCR-TCR, TCR-HLA and TCR-CMV co-occurrence, with a repertoire-size bias correction applied to TCR pairs. To estimate false discovery rates, a later analysis permuted the HLA or CMV assignments 20 times. In a later analysis, co-occurring TCRs were grouped using DBSCAN, with TCRdist sequence similarity added in when clustering inside HLA-allele-positive subsets. Co-occurrence clustering excluded repertoires with fewer than 30,000 or more than 120,000 public chains, plus five with anomalous nucleotide sharing. Held by TCRdb, this immuneACCESS table contains in-frame sequences only and omits some clones. Under half of the omission traces to an unresolved V gene where checked; the cause of the rest is unknown. The V and J calls and clone size were taken over from that table, and D and trimming were inferred from the DNA. Within this sample are approximately 100,000 clones, with 75% to 85% of them counted one time only. 1.6% of the sample lies in the top ten.

Taken from cysteine to phenylalanine, the CDR3 has 15 residues. The read is trimmed to its CDR3 DNA, 45 bases read in frame from base 1. Taken from the germline V gene, the CDR1 and CDR2 loops are ENHRY and SYGVKD. At the junction V is shortened by 1 base and J by 3 bases; bases outside the gene matches: 5. Study-level results and caveats: In a later genetic analysis, a missense DCLRE1C variant was associated with V-gene and J-gene trimming of TCR beta chains, and the association was replicated in an independent cohort. A cluster of highly shared sequence variants was judged likely to be a technical artifact of the sequencing pipeline. It was suggested by the authors that the approach could potentially be generalized to other disease states and immunological phenotypes. Most CMV-associated TCR beta chains appeared to be HLA-restricted in a later analysis, and the HLA associations seemed to be driven largely by CMV exposure. Three of the identified cytomegalovirus-associated TCR beta chains were confirmed in vitro to be specific for cytomegalovirus antigens. HLA typing was unavailable for some donors at each locus, so association tests used only the typed subset. Compared with the roughly 720-donor mean, donors in an Asian-associated ancestry cluster had fewer N-insertions in productive TCRs, according to a later genetic analysis. Strong co-occurrence of HLA alleles, especially DR and DQ, made assigning TCR associations to individual alleles difficult. Because the 87-base-pair reads could not distinguish some IMGT-functional V segments, including TRBV6-2 and TRBV6-3, those segments were excluded. In a later analysis, several top co-occurrence clusters were reported to appear linked to parvovirus B19, influenza, CMV and Epstein-Barr virus. A further reported finding was that TCR beta sequences accurately predicted the HLA-A and HLA-B alleles for most subjects in the first cohort. A later analysis associated 16,951 TCR beta sequences with specific HLA alleles at a false discovery rate of 0.05. The study gave a list of some 150 TCR beta chains associated with cytomegalovirus. For the cohort, immune exposure information was limited to CMV serostatus. Linkage disequilibrium might explain the correlated functional status among segregating V segments, but an unknown experimental factor could not be ruled out. While some public TCRs were present in many individuals, most TCR sequences turned up only very rarely across donors. This cohort had only TCR beta chains sequenced, and the lack of alpha or paired-chain data limited which features could be detected. In an earlier analysis of more than 500 of the donors, most TCR beta V segments appeared in productive rearrangements about 87% or about 30% of the time, broadly matching IMGT annotations. Presence/absence analyses assumed roughly uniform sequencing depth across donors, an assumption that may not hold. In both the original and validation cohorts, the classifier was reported to diagnose cytomegalovirus status with high specificity and sensitivity. Compared with equally common non-associated chains, HLA-associated TCR beta chains in a later analysis were more clonally expanded and had lower generation probabilities. According to a later analysis, TCR association rates differed among HLA loci, with DRB1 alleles showing the most associated TCRs and HLA-C alleles showing the fewest. The earlier analysis of 450 to 700 of the donors excluded about 16 rarely observed V segments, including chromosome 9 orphons, because counts were too low.

Of note for this clone: It lacks a known antigen. Base-call qualities are not available, and no considerably larger clone is one nucleotide away.

This TCR was recovered from a man in his fifties or sixties in good health and CMV-seronegative. The chain is made from TRBV10-3 and TRBJ1-2, with 7 central nucleotides matching TRBD1. Material: PBMCs. The DNA sequence is given as TGTGCCATCAGTGAGTATCGGACAGGCGACTATGGCTACACCTTC. This codes for CAISEYRTGDYGYTF.